These 18 T cell receptor beta chains were sequenced from one sample in a study of blood T cells in healthy people across ages. A sample-barcoded 5' primer and a J-beta primer mix were used in a second PCR of roughly 6 to 12 cycles. Each CDR3 protein is one row after TCRdb ran MiXCR on the 5' RACE reads. The sample contains about 800,000 distinct CDR3 sequences, about 25% of which appear only once. Separately, the same data were catalogued under a study of T cells of mothers and their children.

The material sequenced was blood. Receptor source: a boy aged 5-17 years in good health.

This chain links TRBV28 with TRBJ2-7; maybe TRBD2 (7 bases). V was cut by 6 bases and J by 4 bases, with 16 bases left in between. The CDR3 totals 14 residues. From germline, CDR1 is MDHEN and CDR2 SYDVKM. The CDR3 coding sequence is TGTGCCAGCAGATTGGTTGGGGGGGCATACGAGCAGTACTTC. Amino acid sequence: CASRLVGGAYEQYF.

The CDR3 DNA follows: TGCAGTGCTGGAGGTGACTACACCTACTACGAGCAGTACTTC. Translated: CSAGGDYTYYEQYF. V and J are TRBV20-1 and TRBJ2-5, with D perhaps matching TRBD2 (5 bases). The DNA end is more similar to TRBJ2-7, so the J call may be wrong. CDR1 is DFQATT and CDR2 is SNEGSKA in the germline V gene (reference sequence). The CDR3 length is 14 residues.

There are a few counts of this clonotype. The V call is TRBV24-1, the J call TRBJ1-4; D may be TRBD1 (6 bases). Looked up from germline, CDR1 is KGHDR and CDR2 is SFDVKD. The CDR3 is 14 amino acids. Trimming shortened V by 3 bases and J by 8 bases, and 12 bases separated the two germline ends. The CDR3 sequence is CATSDASTGEKLFF. The CDR3 nucleotides are TGTGCCACCAGTGATGCCTCCACAGGGGAAAAACTGTTTTTT.

This clonotype was detected a few times. The chain links TRBV15 to TRBJ2-5, with a possible D match to TRBD2 (5 bases). The CDR3 is 15 residues long. The V and J ends lost 5 bases and 4 bases respectively, with 17 bases between them. The germline V gene encodes CDR1 LNHNV and CDR2 YYDKDF (reference sequence). The CDR3 bases are TGTGCCACCAGCGGACTCGAGAAGGTGCGAGAGACCCAGTACTTC. Translated, it gives CATSGLEKVRETQYF.

The chain links TRBV12-3 or TRBV12-4 to TRBJ1-2, with 7 bases identical to TRBD1. Trimming removed 2 bases from V and 7 bases from J; junction bases left unmatched: 16. The CDR3 has 17 residues. CDR3 protein: CASSLNGGEDREGGYTF. The CDR3 coding sequence is TGTGCCAGCAGTTTAAATGGTGGTGAAGACAGGGAGGGTGGCTACACCTTC.

This sequence joins TRBV29-1 and TRBJ1-4; TRBD1 is a possible D gene (6 bases). Trimming took off 8 bases at V and 4 bases at J, with 14 bases between the two ends. CDR1 and CDR2 (germline): SQVTM, ANQGSEA. The CDR3 loop spans 13 amino acids. Written as DNA, the CDR3 is TGCAGCATGGGGGGGCTCCTTAATGAAAAACTGTTTTTT. Protein sequence: CSMGGLLNEKLFF.

Concerning this clonotype itself: One end of the junction varies from germline; a read error may be responsible. V is TRBV3-1 and J is TRBJ2-4; D may be TRBD1 (6 bases). The CDR3 loop spans 13 amino acids. The V gene's germline CDR1 is LGHDT and CDR2 YNNKEL (reference sequence). CDR3: CASSQGARNIQYF. The CDR3, as DNA: TGTGCCAGCAGCCAGGGGGCCAGAAACATTCAGTACTTC.

This clonotype was counted only a few times. The J gene is TRBJ2-1, the V gene TRBV12-3 or TRBV12-4; D might be TRBD1 (5 bases). The CDR3 spans 13 residues. Deletions cut 1 base from V and 9 bases from J, with 10 bases between. The CDR3 spells CASSLVLGAEQFF. The CDR3 DNA sequence: TGTGCCAGCAGTTTAGTGTTAGGGGCTGAGCAGTTCTTC.

This clonotype was seen ten or more times. The rearrangement joins TRBV29-1 to TRBJ2-5, with 8 bases lining up with TRBD1. With V trimmed by 3 bases and J by 3 bases, 6 bases remained unmatched. From germline, CDR1 is SQVTM and CDR2 ANQGSEA. The CDR3 runs 14 residues. The CDR3: CSVEQGASKETQYF. The DNA of the CDR3 is TGCAGCGTTGAGCAGGGGGCTTCAAAAGAGACCCAGTACTTC.

With regard to this clonotype: This may be a read error: a much more frequent sequence differs by one nucleotide. V and J are TRBV9 and TRBJ1-5; TRBD1 is a possible D gene (5 bases). The germline V gene has CDR1 SGDLS and CDR2 YYNGEE. The CDR3 totals 15 residues. The V gene lost 0 bases and the J gene lost 6 bases, with 13 bases spanning the gap. CDR3 coding DNA: TGTGCCAGCAGCGTAGGATACGCAGACAGTCAGCCCCAGCATTTT. As protein: CASSVGYADSQPQHF.

CDR3 coding DNA: TGTGCCAGCAGCTCCACTCTTTTGACAGGCCCGAACACTGAAGCTTTCTTT. Residues: CASSSTLLTGPNTEAFF. The genes are TRBV5-6 and TRBJ1-1; D might be TRBD1 (6 bases). This CDR3 is built from 17 residues. Germline V gene data show CDR1 as SGHDT and CDR2 as YYEEEE. The V gene lost 3 bases and the J gene lost 1 base, with 19 bases spanning the gap.

This sequence joins TRBV12-3 or TRBV12-4 and TRBJ2-2; 12 bases are a match to TRBD2. V dropped 3 bases and J dropped 6; count of bases not matched to a gene: 5. CDR3 size: 16 residues. The CDR3 reads CASSLLAGGDAGELFF. DNA of the CDR3: TGTGCCAGCAGTTTGCTAGCGGGAGGGGACGCCGGGGAGCTGTTTTTT.

For this clonotype: Because the CDR3 is missing its conserved closing phenylalanine or tryptophan, this is likely a read error. CDR3 protein: CASRPGGAGQETQYY. The CDR3 bases are TGTGCCAGCAGACCGGGCGGTGCGGGCCAAGAGACCCAGTACTAC. The chain is built from TRBV5-4 and TRBJ2-5, with a tentative D call TRBD2 (5 bases). This CDR3 contains 15 residues. CDR1 is SGHNT and CDR2 is YYREEE in the germline V gene (reference sequence). Deletions cut 5 bases from V and 1 base from J, with 15 bases between.

This clonotype was detected once. The gene calls are TRBV18 and TRBJ2-1; 8 nucleotides agree with TRBD1. The DNA matches TRBJ2-7 better at its end, which makes the J call doubtful. This CDR3 contains 17 residues. Germline CDR1 is KGHSH and CDR2 is LQKENI. The CDR3 spells CASSPRAETGDPYEQYF. The CDR3 DNA is TGTGCCAGCTCACCGAGGGCGGAGACAGGGGATCCCTACGAGCAGTACTTC.

This chain links TRBV27 with TRBJ2-1; 7 bases fit TRBD2. The germline gives CDR1 MNHEY, CDR2 SMNVEV (reference sequence). The CDR3 is made up of 13 amino acids. Germline trimming cut 7 bases from V and 12 bases from J; bases unmatched to any gene: 12. CDR3: CASNREGAGRQFF. CDR3 nucleotides: TGTGCCAGCAACCGCGAGGGAGCGGGGCGGCAGTTCTTC.

A few counts support this clonotype. V and J are TRBV12-3 or TRBV12-4 and TRBJ2-7; no clear D gene. The V end lost 1 base, the J end lost 2 bases, and 9 bases lay between the germline ends. The CDR3 has 14 residues. The CDR3 loop is CASSLGPAPYEQYF. CDR3 bases: TGTGCCAGCAGTTTAGGACCAGCCCCCTACGAGCAGTACTTC.

This clonotype has at least ten counts. V is TRBV18 and J is TRBJ1-2; D is unclear. CDR1 KGHSH and CDR2 LQKENI come from the germline V gene. This CDR3 comprises 14 residues. V lost 1 base, J lost 4 bases, and 10 bases lay in between. This chain's CDR3 is CASSPQGPSYGYTF. DNA for the CDR3: TGTGCCAGCTCACCACAAGGGCCATCCTATGGCTACACCTTC.

The chain is built from TRBV12-3 or TRBV12-4 and TRBJ1-2; D might be TRBD1 (5 bases). Trimming removed 1 base from V and 4 bases from J, with 13 bases in between. CDR3 size: 15 residues. The CDR3 loop is CASSLVQDTGYGYTF. For the CDR3, the DNA is TGTGCCAGCAGTTTAGTACAGGACACGGGCTATGGCTACACCTTC.